The 17 T cell receptor beta chains below all came from one sample that was sequenced in a study of OX40 agonist ivuxolimab in advanced cancers. The library was made by the immunoSEQ multiplex PCR assay. TCRdb holds this immuneACCESS table with in-frame rearrangements only. Some clones are missing; in checked studies, unresolved V genes explain under half, and the rest has no known cause. This sample comprises more than 85,000 clones, 89% of them detected only once. In total, the top ten clones hold around 0.27% of the sample. Here the sequenced sample was CD4+ or CD8+ T cells sorted from blood, taken in a trial of the OX40 agonist ivuxolimab. The receptors were sampled from an adult with an advanced solid tumor such as melanoma, head and neck, liver or kidney cancer.

The rearrangement uses TRBV5-1 and TRBJ1-2; 8 positions agree with TRBD1. Germline CDR1 SGHRS, CDR2 YFSETQ. This CDR3 has 15 amino acids. Trimming took 0 bases from V and 9 from J; bases not matched to a gene: 10. For the CDR3, the DNA is TGCGCCAGCAGCTTGGAAGGGACAGGAAGGCGTAGCTACACCTTC. Protein sequence: CASSLEGTGRRSYTF.

This clone was observed once. The gene calls are TRBV6-1 and TRBJ1-2; 7 bases line up with TRBD1. From germline, CDR1 is MNHNS and CDR2 SASEGT. This CDR3 has 14 amino acids. The V gene end was trimmed by 2 bases and the J gene end by 7 bases; junction bases not matched to a gene: 7. CDR3 region: CASSEPGTASGYTF. The CDR3 coding sequence is TGTGCCAGCAGTGAACCCGGGACAGCCTCTGGCTACACCTTC.

The rearrangement uses TRBV7-2 and TRBJ2-7, with TRBD2 matching 12 bases. Trimming removed 2 bases from V and 2 bases from J; junction bases left unmatched: 4. The germline V gene has CDR1 SGHTA and CDR2 FQGNSA. CDR3 length equals 16 residues. The CDR3 loop reads CASSLNRLAGAYEQYF. As DNA, the CDR3 is TGTGCCAGCAGCTTAAACCGACTAGCGGGAGCCTACGAGCAGTACTTC.

The chain links TRBV29-1 to TRBJ1-2; 9 nucleotides line up with TRBD1. Per germline, CDR1 SQVTM and CDR2 ANQGSEA. The J segment lost 4 bases and the V segment lost 3 bases, leaving 3 bases of the junction unmatched. This CDR3 spans 13 amino acids. CDR3 sequence reads: CSVDQTGGYGYTF. For the CDR3, the DNA is TGCAGCGTTGACCAGACAGGGGGCTATGGCTACACCTTC.

CDR3 sequence reads: CATSRDRTGEFGNQPQHF. CDR3 sequence (DNA): TGTGCCACCAGCAGAGATCGGACAGGGGAGTTTGGCAATCAGCCCCAGCATTTT. This chain links TRBV15 with TRBJ1-5, with 9 nucleotides matching TRBD1. The germline CDR1 and CDR2 sequences are LNHNV and YYDKDF (reference sequence). CDR3 size: 18 residues. J was trimmed by 2 bases and V by 0 bases; bases with no gene match: 8.

This clone was observed at least ten times. This sequence joins TRBV9 and TRBJ1-4; TRBD1 might be the D (6 bases). CDR1 is SGDLS, CDR2 YYNGEE, per germline. V was shortened by 3 bases and J by 4 bases, with 13 bases between the two germline ends. The CDR3 is made up of 15 amino acids. The CDR3 spells CASSAAQGINEKLFF. The CDR3 coding sequence is TGTGCCAGCAGCGCCGCCCAGGGGATTAATGAAAAACTGTTTTTT.

The chain couples TRBV18 to TRBJ1-2; D is possibly TRBD1 (5 bases). Trimming left V 3 bases short and J 7 bases short, with 24 bases between. The CDR3 is 17 residues long. Germline V CDR1 and CDR2: KGHSH, LQKENI. The CDR3 reads CASSPRGGEQLTGGYTF. CDR3 nucleotides: TGTGCCAGCTCACCCCGTGGGGGGGAACAGTTAACCGGTGGCTACACCTTC. The variable domain in full, with the rest retrieved from reference TRBV18 and TRBJ1-2, is NAGVMQNPRHLVRRRGQEARLRCSPMKGHSHVYWYRQLPEEGLKFMVYLQKENIIDESGMPKERFSAEFPKEGPSILRIQQVVRGDSAAYFCASSPRGGEQLTGGYTFGSGTRLTVV.

The V and J genes are TRBV19 and TRBJ2-2; 8 positions match TRBD2. In germline, CDR1 is LNHDA, CDR2 SQIVND (reference sequence). J gave up 7 bases and V 6 bases, and 13 bases lay outside the gene matches. The CDR3 contains 16 residues. CDR3 amino acids: CASSLISGRVNGELFF. In nucleotides, the CDR3 is TGTGCCAGTAGCTTAATCTCCGGGAGGGTAAACGGGGAGCTGTTTTTT. Supplemented by reference TRBV19 and TRBJ2-2, the full variable domain reads DGGITQSPKYLFRKEGQNVTLSCEQNLNHDAMYWYRQDPGQGLRLIYYSQIVNDFQKGDIAEGYSVSREKKESFPLTVTSAQKNPTAFYLCASSLISGRVNGELFFGEGSRLTVL.

Comment on this clone: The junction shows a germline mismatch at one end, possibly a read error. The V call is TRBV19, the J call TRBJ2-7; D perhaps matches TRBD2 (5 bases). The germline gives CDR1 LNHDA, CDR2 SQIVND (reference sequence). This CDR3 is built from 14 residues. The CDR3 sequence is CVSSIDEGSYEQYF. The DNA of the CDR3 is TGTGTCAGTAGTATAGACGAGGGTTCCTACGAGCAGTACTTC.

This chain connects TRBV7-9 to TRBJ1-6; 7 nucleotides agree with TRBD1. CDR1 is SEHNR and CDR2 is FQNEAQ in the germline V gene (reference sequence). The CDR3 is 14 residues long. Trimming cost V 5 bases and J 7 bases; bases outside gene matches: 5. The CDR3 bases are TGTGCCAGCAGCGCGGGACAGCCCAATTCACCCCTCCACTTT. This sequence encodes CASSAGQPNSPLHF.

As concerns this clone: Other DNA sequences of this sample code for an identical CDR3. The chain is built from TRBV6-1 and TRBJ1-1, with D uncertain. This CDR3 has 15 amino acids. The germline V gene has CDR1 MNHNS and CDR2 SASEGT. Deletions cut 2 bases from V and 7 bases from J, with 17 bases between. The CDR3 here is CASSEYRVREGEAFF. The CDR3 coding sequence is TGTGCCAGCAGTGAATATAGGGTGCGGGAGGGTGAAGCTTTCTTT.

V and J are TRBV29-1 and TRBJ2-3; 12 nucleotides align to TRBD2. The trim removed 8 bases at V and 5 bases at J, leaving 8 bases unmatched. CDR1 is SQVTM and CDR2 is ANQGSEA in the germline V gene. The CDR3 extends over 14 amino acids. Here the CDR3 reads CSSGRGLAGDTQYF. The CDR3 DNA is TGCAGCTCAGGCAGGGGACTAGCGGGAGATACGCAGTATTTT.

This chain uses TRBV27 with TRBJ1-2; 11 nucleotides agree with TRBD1. Germline V gene lookup returns CDR1 MNHEY and CDR2 SMNVEV (reference sequence). With 7 bases clipped from V and 3 bases from J, the junction kept 4 bases outside the gene matches. CDR3 length: 14 amino acids. The CDR3 loop reads CASTRTGGDYGYTF. As DNA, the CDR3 is TGTGCCAGCACCCGGACAGGGGGCGACTATGGCTACACCTTC.

The chain employs TRBV6-5 and TRBJ2-1; a possible D gene is TRBD1 (6 bases). The germline V gene encodes CDR1 MNHEY and CDR2 SVGAGI. The CDR3 is 14 residues long. The ends were cut back, 4 bases at V and 9 bases at J, with 16 bases in the middle. CDR3: CASSSRTEGGEQFF. CDR3 nucleotides: TGTGCCAGCAGTTCGCGGACAGAGGGTGGTGAGCAGTTCTTC.

In this sample, this clone turned up once. The CDR3 loop is CASRQGLAGTQYF. In nucleotides, the CDR3 is TGTGCCAGCAGACAGGGACTAGCTGGGACCCAGTACTTC. The rearrangement links TRBV6-5 to TRBJ2-5; TRBD2 aligns across 9 bases. The CDR3 is 13 amino acids. Germline-derived CDR1 and CDR2 are MNHEY and SVGAGI. Germline trimming cut 6 bases from V and 7 bases from J; bases unmatched to any gene: 6.

V gene TRBV19 combines with J gene TRBJ1-5; D gene uncertain. V was trimmed by 4 bases and J by 4 bases, leaving 14 bases between them. Germline-derived CDR1 and CDR2 are LNHDA and SQIVND (reference sequence). This CDR3 has 15 amino acids. In DNA, the CDR3 is TGTGCCAGTAGTACCATCGTGGGTTCTAATCAGCCCCAGCATTTT. This sequence encodes CASSTIVGSNQPQHF.

V and J are TRBV6-1 and TRBJ1-2, with a tentative D call TRBD1 (5 bases). The germline V gene encodes CDR1 MNHNS and CDR2 SASEGT. The CDR3 length is 16 residues. Between the trimmed V and J ends, which lost 2 bases and 0 bases, there was a span of 13 bases. The CDR3 spells CASSESGASANYGYTF. The CDR3 coding sequence is TGTGCCAGCAGTGAAAGCGGGGCCTCCGCTAACTATGGCTACACCTTC.